This entry lists 18 T cell receptor beta chains sequenced from one sample in a study of shared clonotypes between healthy human individuals. Some clones are missing from TCRdb's copy, which holds only in-frame ones; the method was immunoSEQ multiplex PCR. The repertoire holds about 360,000 clones, with 70% to 75% as singletons. The specimen was memory CD4+ T cells sorted from blood. Described subset: CD45RA-negative fraction. Source of these receptors: a man aged 30 to 45 in good health.

This clone was observed a handful of times. CDR3 DNA: TGTGCCACCAGCAGGGCAGGCTACACTGAAGCTTTCTTT. Encoded protein: CATSRAGYTEAFF. V usage is TRBV15 and J usage is TRBJ1-1; no clear D. There are 13 residues in the CDR3. V lost 3 bases and J 3 bases, leaving 8 bases between the germline ends. Germline CDR1 is LNHNV and CDR2 is YYDKDF (reference sequence).

This clone was observed a few times. This rearrangement joins TRBV10-1 to TRBJ2-7, with 8 bases aligning to TRBD1. V lost 8 bases, J lost 6 bases, and 12 bases stayed unmatched. Germline loops: CDR1 WNHNN, CDR2 SYGVQD (reference sequence). This CDR3 region has 14 residues. As DNA, the CDR3 is TGCGCCAGCCCCCGTCGGACAGGGAATTCCGAGCAGTACTTC. Its translation: CASPRRTGNSEQYF.

The rearrangement links TRBV6-1 to TRBJ2-3, with 8 bases that match TRBD2. V was pared by 8 bases and J by 3 bases, with 10 bases of the junction left unmatched. Germline CDR1 reads MNHNS; CDR2 reads SASEGT. The CDR3 is 15 amino acids. The CDR3, as DNA: TGTGCCAGCCGTAACAGCGGGAGAGGTACAGATACGCAGTATTTT. Residues: CASRNSGRGTDTQYF.

The J gene is TRBJ2-1, the V gene TRBV5-1; the match to TRBD1 covers 7 bases. V shed 4 bases, J shed 5 bases, and the junction held 6 bases outside the gene matches. The CDR3 runs 14 residues. CDR1 and CDR2 (germline): SGHRS, YFSETQ. The CDR3 sequence is CASSLGTANNEQFF. The CDR3 bases are TGCGCCAGCAGCCTCGGGACAGCGAACAATGAGCAGTTCTTC.

Here the CDR3 reads CASSYSENSSYEQYF. The CDR3 DNA is TGTGCCAGCAGTTACTCGGAAAATAGCTCCTACGAGCAGTACTTC. This chain joins TRBV6-5 and TRBJ2-7, with D unclear. The V end lost 0 bases, the J end lost 0 bases, and 9 bases lay between the germline ends. This CDR3 contains 15 residues. Germline CDR1 reads MNHEY; CDR2 reads SVGAGI.

The CDR3, as DNA: TGCGCCAGCAGTGAGATGGGGGGGAACACAGATACGCAGTATTTT. It encodes CASSEMGGNTDTQYF. This chain uses TRBV10-2 with TRBJ2-3; 7 bases are a match to TRBD2. CDR1 is WSHSY and CDR2 is SAAADI in the germline V gene. With V trimmed by 2 bases and J by 2 bases, 4 bases remained unmatched. The CDR3 loop spans 15 amino acids.

The chain is built from TRBV4-3 and TRBJ2-3; D not certain. The germline V gene has CDR1 LGHNA and CDR2 YSLEER. The CDR3 loop spans 14 amino acids. Deletions cut 2 bases from V and 2 bases from J, with 8 bases between. The CDR3 loop is CASSQQRYTDTQYF. CDR3 nucleotide sequence: TGCGCCAGCAGCCAACAGCGTTACACAGATACGCAGTATTTT.

This chain links TRBV5-6 with TRBJ2-2, with 7 positions matching TRBD2. The CDR3 covers 16 residues. Germline V gives CDR1 SGHDT, CDR2 YYEEEE. V lost 3 bases to trimming and J lost 6 bases; unmatched junction nucleotides: 11. The CDR3 DNA is TGTGCCAGCAGCTCCTTAAGGACTAGGGGATCCGGGGAGCTGTTTTTT. Translated, it gives CASSSLRTRGSGELFF.

The chain carries TRBV5-1 and TRBJ2-7, with D perhaps matching TRBD2 (6 bases). This CDR3 spans 15 amino acids. The V end lost 7 bases, the J end lost 2 bases, and 19 bases lay between the germline ends. Germline V CDR1 and CDR2: SGHRS, YFSETQ. CDR3 sequence: CASRAGYRNTYEQYF. The CDR3 nucleotides read TGCGCCAGCCGGGCGGGGTACAGGAATACCTACGAGCAGTACTTC.

This clone has only a few counts. The rearrangement joins TRBV27 to TRBJ2-3; D may be TRBD1 or TRBD2 (6 bases each). Germline V gene lookup returns CDR1 MNHEY and CDR2 SMNVEV (reference sequence). The CDR3 sequence is 15 residues long. The germline V and J ends were trimmed by 8 bases and 2 bases, with 17 bases remaining between them. CDR3 region: CASRSPGGPTDTQYF. In nucleotides, the CDR3 is TGTGCCAGCCGCTCCCCCGGGGGCCCCACAGATACGCAGTATTTT.

This clone is a singleton in its sample. The rearrangement uses TRBV5-1 and TRBJ2-1, with 7 bases aligning to TRBD1. Germline CDR1 is SGHRS and CDR2 is YFSETQ. The J segment lost 1 base and the V segment lost 5 bases, leaving 6 bases of the junction unmatched. The CDR3 is 15 residues long. The CDR3 bases are TGCGCCAGCAGTCTCGACAGGGTTTCCTACAATGAGCAGTTCTTC. Encoded protein: CASSLDRVSYNEQFF.

This clone showed up just a few times. The chain links TRBV27 to TRBJ1-1; D gene uncertain. V was cut by 6 bases and J by 1 base, with 9 bases left in between. There are 13 residues in the CDR3. CDR1 and CDR2 (germline): MNHEY, SMNVEV (reference sequence). The CDR3 loop is CASRPYGNTEAFF. CDR3 DNA sequence: TGTGCCAGCAGGCCGTACGGGAACACTGAAGCTTTCTTT.

The DNA for the CDR3 is TGTGCCAGCAGTTCCCCAGGGGGATCCTATGGCTACACCTTC. Translated, it gives CASSSPGGSYGYTF. This chain uses TRBV6-5 with TRBJ1-2, with 7 positions matching TRBD1. The CDR3 runs to 14 residues. With V trimmed by 4 bases and J by 4 bases, 6 bases remained unmatched. Germline V gives CDR1 MNHEY, CDR2 SVGAGI.

The chain employs TRBV5-5 and TRBJ1-1; no clear D gene. V gave up 4 bases and J gave up 5 bases, with 12 bases separating them. The CDR3 runs 13 residues. In germline, CDR1 is SGHKS, CDR2 YYEKEE (reference sequence). The chain's CDR3 is CASSPTWGTEAFF. Here the CDR3 DNA reads TGTGCCAGCAGCCCCACTTGGGGAACTGAAGCTTTCTTT. The variable domain in full, completed from reference TRBV5-5 and TRBJ1-1, reads DAGVTQSPTHLIKTRGQQVTLRCSPISGHKSVSWYQQVLGQGPQFIFQYYEKEERGRGNFPDRFSARQFPNYSSELNVNALLLGDSALYLCASSPTWGTEAFFGQGTRLTVV.

V usage is TRBV5-4 and J usage is TRBJ2-7, with 8 bases lining up with TRBD2. The CDR3 sequence is 15 residues long. CDR1 SGHNT and CDR2 YYREEE come from the germline V gene (reference sequence). The V and J ends lost 1 base and 4 bases, in that order; junction bases with no gene match: 7. This CDR3 reads CASSLRTSLVYEQYF. CDR3 in DNA: TGTGCCAGCAGCTTGAGGACTAGCCTTGTATACGAGCAGTACTTC.

The chain carries TRBV11-1 and TRBJ2-5; tentative D call: TRBD1 (5 bases). The V gene lost 1 base and the J gene lost 6 bases, with 18 bases spanning the gap. The length of the CDR3 is 16 residues. Germline-derived CDR1 and CDR2 are SGHAT and FQDESV (reference sequence). CDR3 bases: TGTGCCAGCAGCTTAGATTGGTCCGGACAAGCGCAGACCCAGTACTTC. It is translated as CASSLDWSGQAQTQYF.

V gene TRBV7-9 combines with J gene TRBJ2-2; a weak D match, TRBD1 (5 bases). This CDR3 is 14 amino acids long. Germline CDR1 is SEHNR and CDR2 is FQNEAQ (reference sequence). V gave up 4 bases and J gave up 4 bases, with 10 bases separating them. CDR3 sequence: CASSSGSGTGELFF. The CDR3 DNA reads as TGTGCCAGCAGCTCAGGGTCTGGCACCGGGGAGCTGTTTTTT.

The chain couples TRBV19 to TRBJ2-2, with TRBD2 identical over 9 bases. The ends lost 4 bases at V and 6 bases at J; junction bases unmatched: 6. This CDR3 is 15 amino acids long. CDR1 is LNHDA and CDR2 is SQIVND in the germline V gene (reference sequence). CDR3 sequence (DNA): TGTGCCAGTAGTACTCAGGGGACTAGCTCCGGGGAGCTGTTTTTT. As protein: CASSTQGTSSGELFF.